This TCR beta chain comes out of a study of T cell repertoires in cytomegalovirus infection. The wider study: Newly reported HLA-C-restricted and thoroughly characterized HLA-B-restricted CMV epitopes were employed.

V was pared by 5 bases and J by 5 bases, with 12 bases between. The CDR3 totals 13 residues. The germline V gene encodes CDR1 SEHNR and CDR2 FQNEAQ (reference sequence). TCRdb analysed the reads with MiXCR anew, one entry per CDR3 protein. The sample carries roughly 990,000 distinct CDR3 sequences, less than 35% recorded once. There are many counts of this clonotype. What it binds is not known. The sample consisted of cultured CD8+ T cells from PBMCs, taken from culture after CMV antigen stimulation. The chain is built from TRBV7-9 and TRBJ1-2; TRBD1 might be the D (5 bases). The receptor comes from a human donor in good health (CMV status not recorded). Some clones in this sample may be carry-over from other donors' samples. CDR3 loop: CASSLGEGYGYTF. The CDR3 region has the DNA TGTGCCAGCAGCCTCGGGGAGGGGTATGGCTACACCTTC.